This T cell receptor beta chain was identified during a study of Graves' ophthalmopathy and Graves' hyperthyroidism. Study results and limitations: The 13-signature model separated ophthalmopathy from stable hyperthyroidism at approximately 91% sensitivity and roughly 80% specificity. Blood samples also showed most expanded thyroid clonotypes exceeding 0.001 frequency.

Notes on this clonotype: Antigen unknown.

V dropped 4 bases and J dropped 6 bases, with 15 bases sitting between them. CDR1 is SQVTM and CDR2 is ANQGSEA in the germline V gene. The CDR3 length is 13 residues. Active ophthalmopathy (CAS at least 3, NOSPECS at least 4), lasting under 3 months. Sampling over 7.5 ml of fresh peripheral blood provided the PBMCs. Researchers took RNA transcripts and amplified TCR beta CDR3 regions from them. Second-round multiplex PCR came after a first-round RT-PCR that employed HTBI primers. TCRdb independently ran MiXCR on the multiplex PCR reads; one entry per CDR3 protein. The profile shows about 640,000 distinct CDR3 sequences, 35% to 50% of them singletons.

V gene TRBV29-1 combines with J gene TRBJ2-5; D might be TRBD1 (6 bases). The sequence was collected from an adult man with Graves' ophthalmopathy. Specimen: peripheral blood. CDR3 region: CSVVTGWGKTQYF. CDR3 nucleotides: TGCAGCGTTGTTACAGGGTGGGGAAAGACCCAGTACTTC.